What follows is one TCR beta chain and its context. There is no known antigen for this receptor. One base away there is no much larger clone; base qualities are not given. V loses 2 bases of germline sequence and J loses 0 bases, and the interval between the two ends is 10 bases. From the cysteine through the phenylalanine, the CDR3 covers 16 amino acids. Just CDR3 DNA is preserved here, 48 bases in frame from base 1. From the germline V gene, CDR1 is MGHDK and CDR2 is SYGVNS. The data originate from a study of identical twins listed by TCRdb under 2016. Notes on the research overall: The study deep-sequenced TCR alpha and beta repertoires from monozygotic twins, unrelated adults of various ages and cord blood to test whether fetal clonotypes persist. Replicate twin experiments were performed at different times using different library preparation protocols to rule out contamination. General findings and caveats noted by the study authors: Zero-insertion analyses could be partly confounded by invariant T cells such as MAIT and iNKT, although diverse VJ usage argued against such confounding for most clonotypes. Fewer insertions were carried by abundant cord blood beta clonotypes, a similar but weaker trend appeared in young adult naive repertoires, and no such trend appeared in memory repertoires. Out-of-frame TCR alpha sequences shared between twins showed an excess of low generation-probability sequences compared with coincidental sharing between unrelated individuals. Excess twin sharing in beta out-of-frame sequences was weaker because fewer shared sequences lowered the signal-to-noise ratio. Recombination models systematically underestimated out-of-frame TCR alpha sharing in monozygotic twins but agreed with sharing between unrelated individuals. Because the same donors could not be followed over many years, conclusions were based on cross-sectional statistical analysis.

Every donor was a healthy Caucasian. The twin cohort comprised three pairs of female monozygotic twins, all aged about 18 to 29 years. CD4+ and CD8+ T cell populations were isolated with positive isolation kits from Invitrogen. Library preparation used 5' RACE. Sequencing used an Illumina HiSeq 2000. Template switching introduced a universal primer binding site; the final cDNA contained a unique molecular identifier, enabling accurate counting of TCR cDNA molecules. First-strand cDNA for TCR alpha and beta chains was synthesized from specific primers in the conserved constant-segment region. To control for contamination, each cDNA library was double barcoded with a SMART-Mk sample barcode plus Illumina barcodes. TruSeq adapter sequences, together with Illumina sample barcodes, were added in two successive PCR steps. The TCR alpha and beta cDNA libraries were sequenced on the Illumina HiSeq platform using custom primers. On the authors' methods: Unique molecular identifiers were extracted from raw reads with MiGEC, and CDR3 positions were determined with MiXCR. Recombination models were inferred per individual with the repgenHMM and IGoR tools using an EM algorithm. Shared clonotypes were analyzed with the tcR package in R, and sharing was normalized by the product of cloneset sizes. To study raw recombination free of thymic and clonal selection effects, out-of-frame nonproductive sequences were analyzed. TCRdb reanalyzed the raw reads on its own, using fastp at Q25 for trimming and MiXCR for clone calling, and kept in-frame beta chains. Each CDR3 protein gets just one entry, which takes the most common genes and DNA from the rows behind it. The V and J calls and clone size come from TCRdb's table, not from the authors' own analysis. This sample is represented by around 490,000 distinct CDR3 sequences; under 25% of them were singletons. The biggest ten clones account for approximately 0.5% of the sample.

The same specimen was also included in a second study, on yellow fever vaccine responses in identical twins. Per the second study: The authors reported that the T cell response to vaccination in identical twins appeared partly convergent and partly personalized. Focusing on identical twins, the study followed the T cell clones that responded to the vaccine, and did so with precision.

Sequencing input: CD4+ T cells sorted from blood. The chain is encoded by TRBV25-1 joined to TRBJ2-2; TRBD1 is a weak D gene call, 6 bases matching. The TCR was taken from a woman younger than 30 in good health. Read as DNA, the sequence is TGTGCCAGCAGTGAAACAGGGTTGACGAACACCGGGGAGCTGTTTTTT. Translated, this gives CASSETGLTNTGELFF.